This T cell receptor beta chain was profiled in a study of shared clonotypes between healthy human individuals. V lost 5 bases, J lost 0 bases, and 4 bases stayed unmatched. CDR1 and CDR2 (germline): MDHEN, SYDVKM. The CDR3 runs 15 residues. Every contributor of samples was a Caucasian grown-up residing in Nashville, Tennessee. An even split of each subset's genomic DNA across several immunoSEQ plates was performed. Profiling relied on immunoSEQ multiplex PCR, and the TCRdb table lists in-frame clones only, not all of them. The repertoire has roughly 490,000 clones, about 80% of them found once; the top ten carry about 12%. Remarks on this clone: Antigen specificity is unknown.

Regarding the study as a whole: Sampling covered blood only; tissue repertoires likely differ.

The sample comprised PBMCs. The V call is TRBV28, the J call TRBJ1-3, with 7 bases fitting TRBD1. This clonotype originated in a woman aged 40 to 55 in good health. Some clones in this sample may be carry-over from other donors' samples. The CDR3 DNA reads as TGTGCCAGCAGTCAGCAGGGGGACTCTGGAAACACCATATATTTT. This codes for CASSQQGDSGNTIYF. The variable domain in full, with the rest retrieved from reference TRBV28 and TRBJ1-3, is DVKVTQSSRYLVKRTGEKVFLECVQDMDHENMFWYRQDPGLGLRLIYFSYDVKMKEKGDIPEGYSVSREKKERFSLILESASTNQTSMYLCASSQQGDSGNTIYFGEGSWLTVV.